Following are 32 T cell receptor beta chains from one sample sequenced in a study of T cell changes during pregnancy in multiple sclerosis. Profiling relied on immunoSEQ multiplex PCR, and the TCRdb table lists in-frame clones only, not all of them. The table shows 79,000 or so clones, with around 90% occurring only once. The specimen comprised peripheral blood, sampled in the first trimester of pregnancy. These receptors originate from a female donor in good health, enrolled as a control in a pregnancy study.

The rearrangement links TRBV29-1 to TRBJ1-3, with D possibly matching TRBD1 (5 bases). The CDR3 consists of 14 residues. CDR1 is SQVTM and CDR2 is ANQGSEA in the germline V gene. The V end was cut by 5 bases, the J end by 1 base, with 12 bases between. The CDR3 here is CSVFTGKSGNTIYF. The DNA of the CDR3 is TGCAGCGTTTTTACAGGAAAATCTGGAAACACCATATATTTT. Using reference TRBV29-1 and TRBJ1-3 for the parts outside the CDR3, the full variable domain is SAVISQKPSRDICQRGTSLTIQCQVDSQVTMMFWYRQQPGQSLTLIATANQGSEATYESGFVIDKFPISRPNLTFSTLTVSNMSPEDSSIYLCSVFTGKSGNTIYFGEGSWLTVV.

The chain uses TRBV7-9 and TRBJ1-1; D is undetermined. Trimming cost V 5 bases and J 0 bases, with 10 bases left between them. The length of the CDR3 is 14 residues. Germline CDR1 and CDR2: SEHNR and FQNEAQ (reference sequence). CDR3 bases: TGTGCCAGCAGCCAAGCGACGGTGAACACTGAAGCTTTCTTT. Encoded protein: CASSQATVNTEAFF. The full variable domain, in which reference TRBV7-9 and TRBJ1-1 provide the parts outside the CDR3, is DTGVSQNPRHKITKRGQNVTFRCDPISEHNRLYWYRQTLGQGPEFLTYFQNEAQLEKSRLLSDRFSAERPKGSFSTLEIQRTEQGDSAMYLCASSQATVNTEAFFGQGTRLTVV.

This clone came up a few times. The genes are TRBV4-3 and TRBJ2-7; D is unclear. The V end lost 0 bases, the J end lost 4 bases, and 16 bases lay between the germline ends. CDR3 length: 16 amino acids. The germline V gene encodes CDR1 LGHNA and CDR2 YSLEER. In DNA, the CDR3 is TGCGCCAGCAGCCAAGAATTTGGCGTAGTCGGGTACGAGCAGTACTTC. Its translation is CASSQEFGVVGYEQYF.

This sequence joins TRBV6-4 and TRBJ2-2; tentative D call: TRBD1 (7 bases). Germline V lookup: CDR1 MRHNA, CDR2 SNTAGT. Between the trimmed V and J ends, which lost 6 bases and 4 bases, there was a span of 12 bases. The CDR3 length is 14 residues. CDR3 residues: CASRRQGGTGELFF. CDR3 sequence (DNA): TGTGCCAGCAGACGACAGGGAGGCACCGGGGAGCTGTTTTTT.

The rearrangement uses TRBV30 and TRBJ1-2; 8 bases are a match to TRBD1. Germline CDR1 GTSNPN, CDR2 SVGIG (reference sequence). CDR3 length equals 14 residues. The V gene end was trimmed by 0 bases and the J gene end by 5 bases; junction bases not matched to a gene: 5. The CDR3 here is CAWSVRTGYYGYTF. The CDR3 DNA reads TGTGCCTGGAGTGTCAGGACAGGGTATTATGGCTACACCTTC.

CDR3 loop: CASRVTGGASNQPQHF. The CDR3 DNA sequence: TGTGCCAGTAGGGTGACAGGGGGCGCGAGCAATCAGCCCCAGCATTTT. The rearrangement uses TRBV19 and TRBJ1-5; TRBD1 matches at 10 bases. With 6 bases clipped from V and 1 base from J, the junction kept 6 bases outside the gene matches. Looked up from germline, CDR1 is LNHDA and CDR2 is SQIVND (reference sequence). The CDR3 covers 16 residues.

The chain's CDR3 is CASSQDPGQGKGYEQYF. CDR3 nucleotide sequence: TGCGCCAGCAGCCAGGACCCGGGACAGGGGAAAGGGTACGAGCAGTACTTC. This sequence joins TRBV4-1 and TRBJ2-7; 10 positions agree with TRBD1. The CDR3 runs to 17 residues. The germline gives CDR1 MGHRA, CDR2 YSYEKL. V trimming: 3 bases; J trimming: 4 bases; junction bases outside the gene matches: 12.

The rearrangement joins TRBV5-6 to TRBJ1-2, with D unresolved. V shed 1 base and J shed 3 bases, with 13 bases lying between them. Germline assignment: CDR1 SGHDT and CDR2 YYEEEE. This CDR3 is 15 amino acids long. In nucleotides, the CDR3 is TGTGCCAGCAGCTTGAGGGTGGGAGTAGACTATGGCTACACCTTC. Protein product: CASSLRVGVDYGYTF. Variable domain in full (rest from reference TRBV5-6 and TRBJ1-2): DAGVTQSPTHLIKTRGQQVTLRCSPKSGHDTVSWYQQALGQGPQFIFQYYEEEERQRGNFPDRFSGHQFPNYSSELNVNALLLGDSALYLCASSLRVGVDYGYTFGSGTRLTVV.

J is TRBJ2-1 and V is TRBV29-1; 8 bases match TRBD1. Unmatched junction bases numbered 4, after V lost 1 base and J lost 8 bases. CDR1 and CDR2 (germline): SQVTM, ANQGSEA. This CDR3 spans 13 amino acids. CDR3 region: CSVEGTGKDEQFF. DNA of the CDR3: TGCAGCGTTGAAGGGACAGGGAAGGATGAGCAGTTCTTC.

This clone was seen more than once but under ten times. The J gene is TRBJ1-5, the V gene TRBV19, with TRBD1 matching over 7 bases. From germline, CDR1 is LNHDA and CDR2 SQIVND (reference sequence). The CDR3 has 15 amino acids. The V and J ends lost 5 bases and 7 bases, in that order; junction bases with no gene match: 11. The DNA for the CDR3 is TGTGCCAGTAGTCGGTCGACAGGGCTGGGACAGCCCCAGCATTTT. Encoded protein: CASSRSTGLGQPQHF.

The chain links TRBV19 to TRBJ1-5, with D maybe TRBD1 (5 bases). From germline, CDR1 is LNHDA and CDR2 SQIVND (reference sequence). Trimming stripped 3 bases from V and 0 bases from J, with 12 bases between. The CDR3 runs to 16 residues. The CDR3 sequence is CASSIPRGYSNQPQHF. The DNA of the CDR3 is TGTGCCAGTAGTATCCCTAGGGGTTATAGCAATCAGCCCCAGCATTTT.

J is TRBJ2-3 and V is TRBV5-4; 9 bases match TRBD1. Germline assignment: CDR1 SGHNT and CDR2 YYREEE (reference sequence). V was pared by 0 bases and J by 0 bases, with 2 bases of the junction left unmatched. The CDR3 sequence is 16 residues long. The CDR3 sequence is CASSLGQGGSTDTQYF. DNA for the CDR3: TGTGCCAGCAGCTTGGGACAGGGGGGAAGCACAGATACGCAGTATTTT.

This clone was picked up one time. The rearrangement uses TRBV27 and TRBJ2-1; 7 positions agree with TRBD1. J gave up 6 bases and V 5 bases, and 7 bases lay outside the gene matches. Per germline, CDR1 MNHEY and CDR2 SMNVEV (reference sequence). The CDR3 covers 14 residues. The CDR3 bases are TGTGCCAGCAGTCTAGGGGGCAGGGGCAATGAGCAGTTCTTC. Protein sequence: CASSLGGRGNEQFF.

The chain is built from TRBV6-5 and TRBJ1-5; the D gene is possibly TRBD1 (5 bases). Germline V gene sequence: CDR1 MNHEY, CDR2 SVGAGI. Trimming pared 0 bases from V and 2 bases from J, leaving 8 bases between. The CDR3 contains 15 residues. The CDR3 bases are TGTGCCAGCAGTTACTCGTGGGGGGGCAATCAGCCCCAGCATTTT. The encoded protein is CASSYSWGGNQPQHF.

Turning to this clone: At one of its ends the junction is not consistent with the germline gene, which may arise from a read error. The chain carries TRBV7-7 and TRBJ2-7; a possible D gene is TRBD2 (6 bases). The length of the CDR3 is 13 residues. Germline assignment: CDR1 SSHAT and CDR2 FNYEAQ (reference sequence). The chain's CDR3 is CASSSGGTREQYF. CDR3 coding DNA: TGTGCTAGCAGCTCCGGGGGTACCCGCGAGCAGTACTTC.

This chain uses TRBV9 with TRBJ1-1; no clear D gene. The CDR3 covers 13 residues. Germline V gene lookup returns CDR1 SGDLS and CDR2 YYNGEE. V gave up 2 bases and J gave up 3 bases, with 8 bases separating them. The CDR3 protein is CASSVQWYTEAFF. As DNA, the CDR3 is TGTGCCAGCAGCGTCCAGTGGTACACTGAAGCTTTCTTT.

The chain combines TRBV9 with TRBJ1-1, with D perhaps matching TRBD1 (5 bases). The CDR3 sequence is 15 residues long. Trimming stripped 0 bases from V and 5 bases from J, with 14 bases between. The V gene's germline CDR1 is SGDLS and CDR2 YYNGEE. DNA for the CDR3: TGTGCCAGCAGCGTAGGGGGGGGGACGGGGACTGAAGCTTTCTTT. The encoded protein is CASSVGGGTGTEAFF.

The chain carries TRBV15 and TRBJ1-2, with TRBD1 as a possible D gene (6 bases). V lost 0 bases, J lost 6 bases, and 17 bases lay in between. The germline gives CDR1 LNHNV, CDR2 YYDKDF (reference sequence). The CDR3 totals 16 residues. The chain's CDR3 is CATSRDMGAIYDGYTF. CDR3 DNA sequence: TGTGCCACCAGCAGAGATATGGGGGCTATCTACGATGGCTACACCTTC.

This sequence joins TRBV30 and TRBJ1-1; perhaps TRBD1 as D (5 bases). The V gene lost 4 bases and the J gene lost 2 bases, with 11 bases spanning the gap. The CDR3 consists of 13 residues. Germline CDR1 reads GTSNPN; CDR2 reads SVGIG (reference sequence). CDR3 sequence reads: CAWNLQGNTEAFF. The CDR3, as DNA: TGTGCCTGGAACTTGCAGGGAAACACTGAAGCTTTCTTT. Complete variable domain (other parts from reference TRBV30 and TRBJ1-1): SQTIHQWPATLVQPVGSPLSLECTVEGTSNPNLYWYRQAAGRGLQLLFYSVGIGQISSEVPQNLSASRPQDRQFILSSKKLLLSDSGFYLCAWNLQGNTEAFFGQGTRLTVV.

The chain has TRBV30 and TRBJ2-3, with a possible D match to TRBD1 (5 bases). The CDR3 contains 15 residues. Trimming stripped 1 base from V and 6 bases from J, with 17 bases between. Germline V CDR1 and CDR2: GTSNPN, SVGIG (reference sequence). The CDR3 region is CAWSGSGYPGDTQYF. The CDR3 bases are TGTGCCTGGAGTGGTTCCGGCTACCCAGGGGATACGCAGTATTTT.

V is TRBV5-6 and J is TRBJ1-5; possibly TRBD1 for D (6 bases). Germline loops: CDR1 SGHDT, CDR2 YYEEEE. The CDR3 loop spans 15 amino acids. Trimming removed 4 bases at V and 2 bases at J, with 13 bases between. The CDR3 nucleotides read TGTGCCAGCAGCCGGGCCGACAGGCGCAATCAGCCCCAGCATTTT. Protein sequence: CASSRADRRNQPQHF.

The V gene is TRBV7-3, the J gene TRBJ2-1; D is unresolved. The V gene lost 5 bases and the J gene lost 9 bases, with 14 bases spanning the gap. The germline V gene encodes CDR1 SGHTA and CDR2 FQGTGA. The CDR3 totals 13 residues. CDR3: CASSLLTESEQFF. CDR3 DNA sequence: TGTGCCAGCAGCCTCCTCACAGAGAGTGAGCAGTTCTTC.

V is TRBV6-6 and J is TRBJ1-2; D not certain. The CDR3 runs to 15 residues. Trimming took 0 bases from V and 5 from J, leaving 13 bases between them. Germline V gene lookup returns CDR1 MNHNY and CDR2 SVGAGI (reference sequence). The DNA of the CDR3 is TGTGCCAGCAGTTACTCGGGCGGGCAGAATTATGGCTACACCTTC. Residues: CASSYSGGQNYGYTF.

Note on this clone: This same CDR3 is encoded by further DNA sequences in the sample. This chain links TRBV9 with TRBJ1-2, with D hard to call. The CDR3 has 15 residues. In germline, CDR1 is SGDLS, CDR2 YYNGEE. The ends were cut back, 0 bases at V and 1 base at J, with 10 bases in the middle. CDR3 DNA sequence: TGTGCCAGCAGCGTAGCTGGGCGGGGTAACTATGGCTACACCTTC. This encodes CASSVAGRGNYGYTF. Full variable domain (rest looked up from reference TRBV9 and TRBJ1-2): DSGVTQTPKHLITATGQRVTLRCSPRSGDLSVYWYQQSLDQGLQFLIQYYNGEERAKGNILERFSAQQFPDLHSELNLSSLELGDSALYFCASSVAGRGNYGYTFGSGTRLTVV.

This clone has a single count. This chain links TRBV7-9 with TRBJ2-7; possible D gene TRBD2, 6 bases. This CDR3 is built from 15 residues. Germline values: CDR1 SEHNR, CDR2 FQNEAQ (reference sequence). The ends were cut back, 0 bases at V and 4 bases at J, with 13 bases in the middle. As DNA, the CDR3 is TGTGCCAGCAGCTTAGCGGGGGGTCCTTCGTACGAGCAGTACTTC. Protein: CASSLAGGPSYEQYF.

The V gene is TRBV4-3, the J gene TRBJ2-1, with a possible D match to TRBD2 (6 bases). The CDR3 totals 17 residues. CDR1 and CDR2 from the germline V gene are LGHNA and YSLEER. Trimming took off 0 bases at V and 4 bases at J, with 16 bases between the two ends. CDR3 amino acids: CASSQDPPGEAYNEQFF. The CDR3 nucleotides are TGCGCCAGCAGCCAAGATCCCCCCGGGGAGGCATACAATGAGCAGTTCTTC.

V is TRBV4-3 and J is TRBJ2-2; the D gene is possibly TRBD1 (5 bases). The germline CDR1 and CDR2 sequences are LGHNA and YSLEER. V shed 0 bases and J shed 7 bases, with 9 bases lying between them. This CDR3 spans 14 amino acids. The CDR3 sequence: CASSQDAQGGELFF. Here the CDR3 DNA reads TGCGCCAGCAGCCAAGATGCGCAGGGCGGGGAGCTGTTTTTT.

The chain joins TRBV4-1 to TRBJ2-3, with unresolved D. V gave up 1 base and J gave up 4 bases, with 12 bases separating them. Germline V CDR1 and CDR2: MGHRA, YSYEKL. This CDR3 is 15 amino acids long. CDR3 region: CASSQGRRAADTQYF. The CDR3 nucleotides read TGCGCCAGCAGCCAAGGTAGACGCGCGGCAGATACGCAGTATTTT.

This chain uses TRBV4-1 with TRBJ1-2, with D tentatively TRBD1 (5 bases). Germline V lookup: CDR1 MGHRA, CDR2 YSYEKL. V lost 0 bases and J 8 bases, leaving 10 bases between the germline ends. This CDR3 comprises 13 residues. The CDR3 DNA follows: TGCGCCAGCAGCCAAGACAGGGTTGGCGGCTACACCTTC. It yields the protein CASSQDRVGGYTF.

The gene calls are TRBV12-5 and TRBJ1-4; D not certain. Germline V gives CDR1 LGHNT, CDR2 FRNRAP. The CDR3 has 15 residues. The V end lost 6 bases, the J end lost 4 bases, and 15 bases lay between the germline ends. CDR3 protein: CASGWVGQVNEKLFF. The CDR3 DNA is TGTGCTAGTGGCTGGGTGGGCCAAGTTAATGAAAAACTGTTTTTT.

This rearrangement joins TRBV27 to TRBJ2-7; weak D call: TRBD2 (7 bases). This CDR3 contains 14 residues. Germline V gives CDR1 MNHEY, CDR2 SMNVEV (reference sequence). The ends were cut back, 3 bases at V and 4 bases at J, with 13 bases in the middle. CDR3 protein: CASSFRGGDYEQYF. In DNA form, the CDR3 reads TGTGCCAGCAGTTTCCGAGGGGGGGATTACGAGCAGTACTTC.

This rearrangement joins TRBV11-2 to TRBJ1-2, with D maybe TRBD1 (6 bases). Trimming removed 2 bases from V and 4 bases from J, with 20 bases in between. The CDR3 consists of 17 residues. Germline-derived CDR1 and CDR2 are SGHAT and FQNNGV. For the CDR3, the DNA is TGTGCCAGCAGCTTATCATCGCGCAGGGGCGCTATCTATGGCTACACCTTC. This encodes CASSLSSRRGAIYGYTF.